The 32 T cell receptor beta chains reported below all come from one sample, sequenced in a study of control samples from healthy donors and cancer patients. The data were produced by immunoSEQ multiplex PCR, yet TCRdb's version contains in-frame clones alone and is incomplete. Of around 250,000 clones listed, over 70% are singletons. The sequenced material came from PBMCs. All receptors derive from a woman in her sixties with lung cancer.

This chain joins TRBV15 and TRBJ2-1; 11 bases match TRBD2. Germline CDR1 is LNHNV and CDR2 is YYDKDF (reference sequence). This CDR3 is 16 amino acids long. V trimming: 3 bases; J trimming: 3 bases; junction bases outside the gene matches: 4. The CDR3 here is CATSRRTSGGYNEQFF. CDR3 DNA sequence: TGTGCCACCAGCAGGAGAACTAGCGGGGGCTACAATGAGCAGTTCTTC.

V usage is TRBV13 and J usage is TRBJ1-2, with a possible D match to TRBD1 (5 bases). This CDR3 is built from 15 residues. Trimming left V 5 bases short and J 8 bases short, with 21 bases between. Germline CDR1 is PRHDT and CDR2 is FYEKMQ (reference sequence). The CDR3 sequence is CASSRGTGGAQGYTF. The CDR3, as DNA: TGTGCCAGCAGCCGTGGAACGGGGGGAGCTCAGGGCTACACCTTC.

The rearrangement joins TRBV7-3 to TRBJ1-1; D is unresolved. The germline V gene encodes CDR1 SGHTA and CDR2 FQGTGA. The CDR3 is 17 residues long. V lost 1 base, J lost 3 bases, and 18 bases lay in between. The DNA of the CDR3 is TGTGCCAGCAGCTTAAGGGGAGGTAACAGAGGTGACACTGAAGCTTTCTTT. Translating gives CASSLRGGNRGDTEAFF.

The V and J genes are TRBV3-1 (or the pseudogene TRBV3-2) and TRBJ2-7; no firm D call. Trimming removed 4 bases from V and 6 bases from J, with 13 bases in between. Germline CDR1 and CDR2: LGHDT and YNNKEL (reference sequence). The CDR3 has 13 amino acids. The CDR3 nucleotides read TGTGCCAGCAGCCGCCCCGCCGGGCTCGAGCAGTACTTC. It translates to CASSRPAGLEQYF.

V and J are TRBV13 and TRBJ2-1; D possibly corresponds to TRBD2 (6 bases). V was trimmed by 5 bases and J by 9 bases, leaving 17 bases between them. Germline loops: CDR1 PRHDT, CDR2 FYEKMQ (reference sequence). The CDR3 has 14 residues. The CDR3 region has the DNA TGTGCCAGCAGCCAGAACGGACCGGGAGCTGAGCAGTTCTTC. It yields the protein CASSQNGPGAEQFF.

This clone was found once. The V and J genes are TRBV10-1 and TRBJ2-2, with 9 bases identical to TRBD1. V lost 0 bases, J lost 4 bases, and 6 bases stayed unmatched. The V gene's germline CDR1 is WNHNN and CDR2 SYGVQD (reference sequence). CDR3 length equals 17 residues. CDR3 coding DNA: TGCGCCAGCAGTGAGTCAGGACAGGGGAAAGGCACCGGGGAGCTGTTTTTT. Translated, it gives CASSESGQGKGTGELFF.

The genes are TRBV6-6 and TRBJ1-1; TRBD1 might be the D (5 bases). V shed 2 bases and J shed 4 bases, with 11 bases lying between them. CDR1 is MNHNY, CDR2 SVGAGI, per germline (reference sequence). CDR3 length: 14 amino acids. CDR3 DNA sequence: TGTGCCAGCAGTTACGGGGGGGGTGGCACTGAAGCTTTCTTT. Residues: CASSYGGGGTEAFF.

This clone showed up just a few times. The chain is built from TRBV6-4 and TRBJ2-3; D might be TRBD2 (5 bases). From germline, CDR1 is MRHNA and CDR2 SNTAGT. Trimming removed 9 bases from V and 4 bases from J, with 11 bases in between. CDR3 length: 12 amino acids. As DNA, the CDR3 is TGTGCCAGTACCGGGCGGGCAGATACGCAGTATTTT. Protein sequence: CASTGRADTQYF.

The J gene is TRBJ2-5, the V gene TRBV9; a weak D match, TRBD1 (6 bases). This CDR3 spans 13 amino acids. V was shortened by 3 bases and J by 9 bases, with 15 bases between the two germline ends. Germline loops: CDR1 SGDLS, CDR2 YYNGEE. The CDR3 bases are TGTGCCAGCAGCGAGCCCCCCGGGACACCCCAGTACTTC. Protein product: CASSEPPGTPQYF.

As DNA, the CDR3 is TGTGCCAGCAGTGATCGTTACAGGGGTGTTTCACCCCTCCACTTT. Translation gives CASSDRYRGVSPLHF. The chain recombines TRBV6-1 with TRBJ1-6; 7 bases match TRBD1. The J segment lost 9 bases and the V segment lost 3 bases, leaving 8 bases of the junction unmatched. The CDR3 is made up of 15 amino acids. Germline CDR1 is MNHNS and CDR2 is SASEGT.

This rearrangement joins TRBV20-1 to TRBJ2-3; possibly TRBD2 for D (5 bases). The CDR3 loop spans 11 amino acids. Trimming stripped 2 bases from V and 8 bases from J, with 8 bases between. Looked up from germline, CDR1 is DFQATT and CDR2 is SNEGSKA (reference sequence). This CDR3 reads CSARLALTQYF. The CDR3 DNA is TGCAGTGCTAGACTAGCTCTTACGCAGTATTTT.

This clone was picked up a small number of times. The CDR3 DNA reads as TGTGCCAGCAGCCCCACAGGGGCTGGGGCCAACGTCCTGACTTTC. It is translated as CASSPTGAGANVLTF. V gene TRBV14 combines with J gene TRBJ2-6; 7 nucleotides match TRBD1. The trim removed 4 bases at V and 2 bases at J, leaving 2 bases unmatched. Germline CDR1 reads SGHDN; CDR2 reads FVKESK. The CDR3 length is 15 residues.

This clone was counted between two and nine times. V usage is TRBV2 and J usage is TRBJ2-2, with unresolved D. V lost 1 base to trimming and J lost 6 bases, with 12 bases between them. There are 15 residues in the CDR3. CDR1 SNHLY and CDR2 FYNNEI come from the germline V gene. DNA for the CDR3: TGTGCCAGCAGTGAAGGGTCAGGCGTCCCCGGGGAGCTGTTTTTT. This translates into CASSEGSGVPGELFF.

V usage is TRBV19 and J usage is TRBJ2-7; 7 bases line up with TRBD1. The germline V gene encodes CDR1 LNHDA and CDR2 SQIVND (reference sequence). The J segment lost 1 base and the V segment lost 5 bases, leaving 8 bases of the junction unmatched. The CDR3 runs to 15 residues. The CDR3 DNA sequence: TGTGCCAGTAGTCCCATAACAGGGGTTTCCTACGAGCAGTACTTC. Protein product: CASSPITGVSYEQYF.

This rearrangement joins TRBV2 to TRBJ2-2; a possible D gene is TRBD2 (7 bases). Germline CDR1 is SNHLY and CDR2 is FYNNEI. The CDR3 length is 14 residues. V dropped 8 bases and J dropped 6 bases, with 16 bases sitting between them. The CDR3 loop reads CASQLGGGPGELFF. CDR3 nucleotide sequence: TGTGCCAGCCAGTTGGGAGGGGGGCCCGGGGAGCTGTTTTTT.

The chain couples TRBV6-5 to TRBJ2-7, with TRBD1 identical over 10 bases. Germline CDR1 MNHEY, CDR2 SVGAGI. The CDR3 length is 15 residues. Trimming cost V 5 bases and J 6 bases; bases outside gene matches: 10. The CDR3 DNA reads as TGTGCCAGCAGTACATTGGGACAGGGGAATATCGAGCAGTACTTC. Protein product: CASSTLGQGNIEQYF.

This chain connects TRBV9 to TRBJ1-2; D unclear. V lost 6 bases to trimming and J lost 5 bases, with 20 bases between them. CDR3 length: 15 amino acids. The germline V gene encodes CDR1 SGDLS and CDR2 YYNGEE. CDR3 nucleotides: TGTGCCAGCAACCGTAACAGCGGTTCGGAATATGGCTACACCTTC. It specifies CASNRNSGSEYGYTF. Full variable domain (missing parts from reference TRBV9 and TRBJ1-2): DSGVTQTPKHLITATGQRVTLRCSPRSGDLSVYWYQQSLDQGLQFLIQYYNGEERAKGNILERFSAQQFPDLHSELNLSSLELGDSALYFCASNRNSGSEYGYTFGSGTRLTVV.

The chain links TRBV20-1 to TRBJ1-5, with a possible D match to TRBD1 (5 bases). The CDR3 consists of 16 residues. V lost 3 bases and J 4 bases, leaving 19 bases between the germline ends. Germline V lookup: CDR1 DFQATT, CDR2 SNEGSKA (reference sequence). CDR3 in amino acids: CSASFQGRSENQPQHF. The DNA of the CDR3 is TGCAGTGCTAGTTTCCAGGGAAGGTCTGAGAATCAGCCCCAGCATTTT.

The chain has TRBV5-5 and TRBJ1-6; no reliable D call. Trimming left V 5 bases short and J 5 bases short, with 8 bases between. Germline V CDR1 and CDR2: SGHKS, YYEKEE (reference sequence). The CDR3 is made up of 13 amino acids. This chain's CDR3 is CASSPLDNSPLHF. The CDR3 coding sequence is TGTGCCAGCAGTCCTTTGGATAATTCACCCCTCCACTTT.

The V gene is TRBV14, the J gene TRBJ1-1; 7 bases agree with TRBD1. CDR3 length: 15 residues. In germline, CDR1 is SGHDN, CDR2 FVKESK. The V and J ends lost 3 bases and 0 bases, in that order; junction bases with no gene match: 4. CDR3 in amino acids: CASSHRDSMNTEAFF. The CDR3 region has the DNA TGTGCCAGCAGCCATAGGGACAGTATGAACACTGAAGCTTTCTTT.

This clone was counted a few times. The genes are TRBV2 and TRBJ2-3; D is perhaps TRBD2 (7 bases). V lost 7 bases and J lost 13, with 24 bases in between. The CDR3 covers 14 residues. Germline CDR1 reads SNHLY; CDR2 reads FYNNEI. CDR3 coding DNA: TGTGCCAGCATTGCGGCGGGGGCCTCGAGAGACAAGTATTTT. The encoded protein is CASIAAGASRDKYF.

This clone has only one observation. The CDR3 DNA reads as TGCGCCAGCAGCTTGCAGGGGGGCAGAATGAACACTGAAGCTTTCTTT. Amino acid sequence: CASSLQGGRMNTEAFF. The chain combines TRBV5-1 with TRBJ1-1; 7 bases agree with TRBD1. This CDR3 is 16 amino acids long. J gave up 0 bases and V 1 base, and 6 bases lay outside the gene matches. Germline V gene lookup returns CDR1 SGHRS and CDR2 YFSETQ.

The chain joins TRBV7-9 to TRBJ1-1; D may be TRBD1 (6 bases). V gave up 1 base and J gave up 10 bases, with 13 bases separating them. The CDR3 covers 13 residues. Per the germline V gene, CDR1 is SEHNR and CDR2 is FQNEAQ (reference sequence). CDR3 nucleotides: TGTGCCAGCAGCTTAGAAGGGGGGGCTCTAGCTTTCTTT. Encoded protein: CASSLEGGALAFF.

A few counts support this clone. The rearrangement links TRBV24-1 to TRBJ2-1, with 16 bases identical to TRBD2. Unmatched junction bases numbered 7, after V lost 6 bases and J lost 0 bases. The CDR3 covers 19 residues. Germline lookup yields CDR1 KGHDR and CDR2 SFDVKD. This CDR3 reads CATSLGGLAGGASYNEQFF. Written as DNA, the CDR3 is TGTGCCACCAGTTTAGGGGGACTAGCGGGAGGGGCCTCCTACAATGAGCAGTTCTTC.

The table lists this clone with a few counts. This rearrangement joins TRBV5-4 to TRBJ2-7; unclear D gene. V was clipped by 0 bases and J by 2 bases, with 9 bases between them. Per the germline V gene, CDR1 is SGHNT and CDR2 is YYREEE (reference sequence). CDR3 length equals 14 residues. The CDR3 loop reads CASSLEPETYEQYF. CDR3 sequence (DNA): TGTGCCAGCAGCTTGGAGCCAGAAACCTACGAGCAGTACTTC. The full variable domain, rest sourced from reference TRBV5-4 and TRBJ2-7, is ETGVTQSPTHLIKTRGQQVTLRCSSQSGHNTVSWYQQALGQGPQFIFQYYREEENGRGNFPPRFSGLQFPNYSSELNVNALELDDSALYLCASSLEPETYEQYFGPGTRLTVT.

The V gene is TRBV7-9, the J gene TRBJ1-5; D is perhaps TRBD1 (5 bases). CDR1 is SEHNR, CDR2 FQNEAQ, per germline (reference sequence). The V and J ends lost 1 base and 4 bases respectively, with 14 bases between them. The CDR3 totals 16 residues. The CDR3 loop reads CASSLGGARRNQPQHF. In nucleotides, the CDR3 is TGTGCCAGCAGCTTAGGAGGGGCGAGACGGAATCAGCCCCAGCATTTT. Filled out from reference TRBV7-9 and TRBJ1-5, the complete variable domain reads DTGVSQNPRHKITKRGQNVTFRCDPISEHNRLYWYRQTLGQGPEFLTYFQNEAQLEKSRLLSDRFSAERPKGSFSTLEIQRTEQGDSAMYLCASSLGGARRNQPQHFGDGTRLSIL.

The chain has TRBV6-6 and TRBJ1-1; D ambiguous. From germline, CDR1 is MNHNY and CDR2 SVGAGI (reference sequence). V lost 3 bases and J 11 bases, leaving 13 bases between the germline ends. The CDR3 contains 12 residues. The CDR3 is CASSYVEAVAFF. CDR3 nucleotides: TGTGCCAGCAGTTATGTTGAGGCAGTTGCTTTCTTT.

The V and J genes are TRBV5-4 and TRBJ1-2, with 7 bases fitting TRBD1. J was trimmed by 5 bases and V by 4 bases; bases with no gene match: 5. CDR3 size: 13 residues. Germline assignment: CDR1 SGHNT and CDR2 YYREEE (reference sequence). The DNA for the CDR3 is TGTGCCAGCAGCGAGTCGACAGGGTATGGCTACACCTTC. This translates into CASSESTGYGYTF.

The rearrangement joins TRBV9 to TRBJ2-2; D uncertain. The CDR3 is 12 amino acids. Trimming shortened V by 6 bases and J by 7 bases, and 10 bases separated the two germline ends. Germline V lookup: CDR1 SGDLS, CDR2 YYNGEE. The DNA for the CDR3 is TGTGCCAGCACCCATCAGAACGGGGAGCTGTTTTTT. Translating gives CASTHQNGELFF.

V gene TRBV5-1 combines with J gene TRBJ1-4, with a possible D match to TRBD1 (5 bases). Germline V lookup: CDR1 SGHRS, CDR2 YFSETQ. The V end was cut by 0 bases, the J end by 10 bases, with 10 bases between. This CDR3 has 13 residues. The CDR3 DNA follows: TGCGCCAGCAGCTTGGGTTCTGGGGGAAAACTGTTTTTT. Its protein is CASSLGSGGKLFF.

The J gene is TRBJ2-3, the V gene TRBV9, with 8 positions matching TRBD2. The germline gives CDR1 SGDLS, CDR2 YYNGEE. CDR3 length: 15 residues. V lost 0 bases, J lost 5 bases, and 5 bases stayed unmatched. The CDR3 protein is CASSVAGGSGDTQYF. The DNA of the CDR3 is TGTGCCAGCAGCGTAGCGGGAGGGTCCGGAGATACGCAGTATTTT.

V is TRBV12-5 and J is TRBJ2-2; no clear D gene. V lost 3 bases, J lost 3 bases, and 17 bases lay in between. The CDR3 extends over 17 amino acids. The V gene's germline CDR1 is LGHNT and CDR2 FRNRAP. The CDR3 region has the DNA TGTGCTAGTGGTTTCCATTTGGGTGGGCTCGACACCGGGGAGCTGTTTTTT. It is translated as CASGFHLGGLDTGELFF.